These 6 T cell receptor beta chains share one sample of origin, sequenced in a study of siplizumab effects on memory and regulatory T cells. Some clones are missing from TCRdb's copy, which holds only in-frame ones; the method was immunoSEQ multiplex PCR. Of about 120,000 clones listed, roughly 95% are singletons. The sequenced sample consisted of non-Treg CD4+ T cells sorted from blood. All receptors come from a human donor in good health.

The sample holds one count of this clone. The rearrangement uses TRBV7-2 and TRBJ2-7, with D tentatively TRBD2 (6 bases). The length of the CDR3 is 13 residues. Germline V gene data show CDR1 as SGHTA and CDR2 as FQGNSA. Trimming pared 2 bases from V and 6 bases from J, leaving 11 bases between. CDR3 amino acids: CASSLYGGGEQYF. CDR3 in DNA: TGTGCCAGCAGCTTATACGGGGGTGGCGAGCAGTACTTC.

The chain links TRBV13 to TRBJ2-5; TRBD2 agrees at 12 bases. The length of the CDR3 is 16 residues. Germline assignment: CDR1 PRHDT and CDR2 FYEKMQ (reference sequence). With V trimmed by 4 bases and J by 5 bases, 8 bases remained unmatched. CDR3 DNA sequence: TGTGCCAGCAGCTCGCGACTAGCGGGGGCAGGGGAGACCCAGTACTTC. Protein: CASSSRLAGAGETQYF.

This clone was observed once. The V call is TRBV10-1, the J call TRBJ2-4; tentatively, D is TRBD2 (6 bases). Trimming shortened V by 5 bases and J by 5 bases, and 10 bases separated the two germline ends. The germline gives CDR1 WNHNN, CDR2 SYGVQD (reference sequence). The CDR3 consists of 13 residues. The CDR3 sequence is CASSSREENIQYF. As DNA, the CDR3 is TGCGCCAGCAGTTCCAGGGAGGAAAACATTCAGTACTTC.

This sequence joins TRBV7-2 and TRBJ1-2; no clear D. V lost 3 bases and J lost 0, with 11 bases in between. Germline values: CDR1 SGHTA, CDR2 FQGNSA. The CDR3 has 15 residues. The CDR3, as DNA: TGTGCCAGCAGCTTTTTTCCAGGCCCTAACTATGGCTACACCTTC. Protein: CASSFFPGPNYGYTF.

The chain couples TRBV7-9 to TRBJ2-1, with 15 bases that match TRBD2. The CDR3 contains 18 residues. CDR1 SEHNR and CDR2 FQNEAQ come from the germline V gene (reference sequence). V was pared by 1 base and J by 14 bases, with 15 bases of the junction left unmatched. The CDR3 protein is CASSLVGGGLAGGQSEFF. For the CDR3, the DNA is TGTGCCAGCAGCTTAGTAGGTGGTGGACTAGCGGGGGGGCAATCAGAGTTCTTC.

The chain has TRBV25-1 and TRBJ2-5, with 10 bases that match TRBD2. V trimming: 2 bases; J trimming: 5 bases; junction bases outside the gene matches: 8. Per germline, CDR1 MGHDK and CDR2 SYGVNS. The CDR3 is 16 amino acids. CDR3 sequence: CASSEGAGGSWETQYF. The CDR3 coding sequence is TGTGCCAGCAGTGAAGGAGCGGGGGGGTCCTGGGAGACCCAGTACTTC.